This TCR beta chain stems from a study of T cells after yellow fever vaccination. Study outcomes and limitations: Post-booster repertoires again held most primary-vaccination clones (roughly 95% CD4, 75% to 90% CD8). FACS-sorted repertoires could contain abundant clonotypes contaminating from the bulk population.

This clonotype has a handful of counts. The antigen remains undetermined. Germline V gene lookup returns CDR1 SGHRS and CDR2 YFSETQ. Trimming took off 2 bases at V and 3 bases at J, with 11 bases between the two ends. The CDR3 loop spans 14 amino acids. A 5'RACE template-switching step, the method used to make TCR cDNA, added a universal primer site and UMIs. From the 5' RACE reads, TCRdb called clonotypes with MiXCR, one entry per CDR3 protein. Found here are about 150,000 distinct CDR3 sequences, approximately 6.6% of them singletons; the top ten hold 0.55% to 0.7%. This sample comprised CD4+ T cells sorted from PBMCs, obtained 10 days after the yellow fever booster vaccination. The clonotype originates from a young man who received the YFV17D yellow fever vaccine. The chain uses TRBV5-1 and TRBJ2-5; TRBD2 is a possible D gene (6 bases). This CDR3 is CASSFLGRKETQYF. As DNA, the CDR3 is TGCGCCAGCAGCTTTTTAGGGAGGAAAGAGACCCAGTACTTC.